This T cell receptor (beta chain) was captured in a study of spatial heterogeneity in lung cancer. Overall study context: Compared with alpha-chain sequences, beta-chain sequences were consistently detected in greater numbers.

Time point denoted: sample taken at primary tumor resection. Whole RNA came from tumor, nontumor lung or frozen PBMC and was sequenced without being sorted. The donors comprised some 72 untreated early-stage non-small cell lung cancer patients. On each TCR cDNA molecule, a unique molecular identifier was present. One entry per CDR3 protein results from TCRdb running MiXCR on the 5' RACE reads. The sample lists roughly 49,000 distinct CDR3 sequences, less than 9% occurring once. V was shortened by 6 bases and J by 2 bases, with 13 bases between the two germline ends. Per the germline V gene, CDR1 is MDHEN and CDR2 is SYDVKM. This CDR3 has 14 residues. This clonotype showed up many times. The antigen is not known. Study-wide findings and caveats: At resection, ubiquitous expanded tumor TCRs appeared in blood more than at follow-up.

Sequencing was performed on PBMCs, taken at surgery. The TCR sequence derives from a female donor with early-stage non-small cell lung cancer. The V gene is TRBV28, the J gene TRBJ1-1, with D perhaps matching TRBD1 (5 bases). The CDR3 nucleotides are TGTGCCAGCAGAGCCAGGGTCCGTAACACTGAAGCTTTCTTT. It encodes CASRARVRNTEAFF.